Listed below are T cell receptor beta chains from one sample, sequenced in a study of blood T cell repertoires in COVID-19. Profiled with immunoSEQ multiplex PCR; TCRdb holds only in-frame clones, not every one. The data show approximately 46,000 clones, around nine tenths seen once. The sample was peripheral blood. Receptor source: a man aged 60 to 69 with active or convalescent COVID-19. Both conserved end residues are part of each CDR3. A D gene is named only where the DNA matches it firmly. Clone size appears in some rows only: once, few, many, or a class for an expanded clone.

CDR3 DNA: TGTGCCAGCAGCTCGAAGACAGGGAACTATGGCTACACCTTC; CDR3 protein: CASSSKTGNYGYTF; V gene: TRBV5-6; J gene: TRBJ1-2; D gene: TRBD1; clone size: once
CDR3 DNA: TGTGCCTGGAGCACGACTCCGACAGGGAATCAGCCCCAGCATTTT; CDR3 protein: CAWSTTPTGNQPQHF; V gene: TRBV30; J gene: TRBJ1-5; D gene: TRBD1; clone size: .
CDR3 DNA: TGTGCCAGCAGCGTTGGTTGGACAGGGGCCTACGAGCAGTACTTC; CDR3 protein: CASSVGWTGAYEQYF; V gene: TRBV9; J gene: TRBJ2-7; D gene: TRBD1; clone size: .
CDR3 DNA: TGTGCCAGCAGCTCAGTCGGGGGGATCGCTGAAGCTTTCTTT; CDR3 protein: CASSSVGGIAEAFF; V gene: TRBV13; J gene: TRBJ1-1; D gene: .; clone size: few
CDR3 DNA: TGCGCCATTAAGTCGGGACAGGGAAGGGACACTGAAGCTTTCTTT; CDR3 protein: CAIKSGQGRDTEAFF; V gene: TRBV10-2; J gene: TRBJ1-1; D gene: TRBD1; clone size: once
CDR3 DNA: TGTGCCAGCAGCTTTTACCCCCAGTTCCATAATGAAAAACTGTTTTTT; CDR3 protein: CASSFYPQFHNEKLFF; V gene: TRBV11-2; J gene: TRBJ1-4; D gene: .; clone size: .
CDR3 DNA: TGTGCCAGCAGTTCCTTGGACAGGGGGTACGAGCAGTACTTC; CDR3 protein: CASSSLDRGYEQYF; V gene: TRBV27; J gene: TRBJ2-7; D gene: TRBD1; clone size: .
CDR3 DNA: TGCGCCAGCAGCCAAGCGGGGGGCAAGACTAGCACAGATACGCAGTATTTT; CDR3 protein: CASSQAGGKTSTDTQYF; V gene: TRBV4-1; J gene: TRBJ2-3; D gene: .; clone size: once
CDR3 DNA: TGTGCCAGCGGACAGGGCGACACCGGGGAGCTGTTTTTT; CDR3 protein: CASGQGDTGELFF; V gene: TRBV19; J gene: TRBJ2-2; D gene: TRBD1; clone size: .
CDR3 DNA: TGTGCCAGCAGCCCGCGGGGGGTAGGACTTACAGATACGCAGTATTTT; CDR3 protein: CASSPRGVGLTDTQYF; V gene: TRBV7-2; J gene: TRBJ2-3; D gene: TRBD2; clone size: .
CDR3 DNA: TGTGCCAGCAGCTTATATCCGGAAACAGGGGGACACTTC; CDR3 protein: CASSLYPETGGHF; V gene: TRBV11-2; J gene: TRBJ2-7; D gene: TRBD1; clone size: .
CDR3 DNA: TGTGCCAGTAGTATAGGTAGGGAGTCCTACGAGCAGTACTTC; CDR3 protein: CASSIGRESYEQYF; V gene: TRBV19; J gene: TRBJ2-7; D gene: .; clone size: .
CDR3 DNA: TGTGCCAGCAGTGAGCGGGCACATGAGCAGTTCTTC; CDR3 protein: CASSERAHEQFF; V gene: TRBV2; J gene: TRBJ2-1; D gene: .; clone size: .
CDR3 DNA: TGCGCCAGCAGCCAACCTTGGGGACTAGCGGGGGGACATAGAAGCACAGATACGCAGTATTTT; CDR3 protein: CASSQPWGLAGGHRSTDTQYF; V gene: TRBV4-1; J gene: TRBJ2-3; D gene: TRBD2; clone size: .
CDR3 DNA: TGTGCCAGCAGTTTGAGGGACAAGATAGCGCTCCGGGATGAGCAGTTCTTC; CDR3 protein: CASSLRDKIALRDEQFF; V gene: TRBV28; J gene: TRBJ2-1; D gene: .; clone size: once
CDR3 DNA: TGTGCCGCAGGGACAGGGTATGGTTGGACCGGGGAGCTGTTTTTT; CDR3 protein: CAAGTGYGWTGELFF; V gene: TRBV27; J gene: TRBJ2-2; D gene: TRBD1; clone size: .
CDR3 DNA: TGTGCCAGCAGCTTGGGCGGGGCTGCGGGGCCCCAGCATTTT; CDR3 protein: CASSLGGAAGPQHF; V gene: TRBV7-2; J gene: TRBJ1-5; D gene: .; clone size: once
CDR3 DNA: TGTGCCAGCAGCCAGGGGAGAAACACTGAAGCTTTCTTT; CDR3 protein: CASSQGRNTEAFF; V gene: TRBV12-3/TRBV12-4; J gene: TRBJ1-1; D gene: .; clone size: .
CDR3 DNA: TGTGCCAGCAGCATACAGGGGTATGGCTACACCTTC; CDR3 protein: CASSIQGYGYTF; V gene: TRBV6-8; J gene: TRBJ1-2; D gene: TRBD1; clone size: .
CDR3 DNA: TGTGCCAGTAGTATAGACACAGGGGACTTCTATGGCTACACCTTC; CDR3 protein: CASSIDTGDFYGYTF; V gene: TRBV19; J gene: TRBJ1-2; D gene: TRBD1; clone size: .
CDR3 DNA: TGTGCCAGCAGGGACAGGGGTATCGAGACCCAGTACTTC; CDR3 protein: CASRDRGIETQYF; V gene: TRBV25-1; J gene: TRBJ2-5; D gene: TRBD1; clone size: .
CDR3 DNA: TGTGCCAGCACCCGGCGGGGGGGTTACAATGAGCAGTTCTTC; CDR3 protein: CASTRRGGYNEQFF; V gene: TRBV28; J gene: TRBJ2-1; D gene: TRBD2; clone size: .
CDR3 DNA: TGCGCCAGCAGCTTGGGATCAGGGGAACCCTACGAGCAGTACTTC; CDR3 protein: CASSLGSGEPYEQYF; V gene: TRBV5-1; J gene: TRBJ2-7; D gene: .; clone size: .
CDR3 DNA: TGTGCCACCAGTGATACACAGGGCGGACAGGGGACCCAGTACTTC; CDR3 protein: CATSDTQGGQGTQYF; V gene: TRBV24-1; J gene: TRBJ2-5; D gene: TRBD1; clone size: .
CDR3 DNA: TGCGCCAGCTCCGACAGGGCGCTGTCCTACAATGAGCAGTTCTTC; CDR3 protein: CASSDRALSYNEQFF; V gene: TRBV5-1; J gene: TRBJ2-1; D gene: TRBD1; clone size: .
CDR3 DNA: TGCGCCAGCAGCTTGGGACAGGGGGCCTATGGCTACACCTTC; CDR3 protein: CASSLGQGAYGYTF; V gene: TRBV5-1; J gene: TRBJ1-2; D gene: TRBD1; clone size: few
CDR3 DNA: TGTGCCAGTAGTACCCCCGGGACAGGGGTCGGTTCACCCCTCCACTTT; CDR3 protein: CASSTPGTGVGSPLHF; V gene: TRBV19; J gene: TRBJ1-6; D gene: TRBD1; clone size: once
CDR3 DNA: TGTGCCAGCAGTTACTCGCCAGTACCTTACACTGAAGCTTTCTTT; CDR3 protein: CASSYSPVPYTEAFF; V gene: TRBV6-5; J gene: TRBJ1-1; D gene: .; clone size: .
CDR3 DNA: TGTGCCAGCAGCCAAGAATGGGGGCGCACTGAAGCTTTCTTT; CDR3 protein: CASSQEWGRTEAFF; V gene: TRBV3-1/TRBV3-2; J gene: TRBJ1-1; D gene: .; clone size: .
CDR3 DNA: TGTGCCAGCTCACCAGAGGGCATAAGCAATCAGCCCCAGCATTTT; CDR3 protein: CASSPEGISNQPQHF; V gene: TRBV18; J gene: TRBJ1-5; D gene: .; clone size: .
CDR3 DNA: TGTGCCAGCAGTTGGGACAGGGCTTTCTCTGGAAACACCATATATTTT; CDR3 protein: CASSWDRAFSGNTIYF; V gene: TRBV6-6; J gene: TRBJ1-3; D gene: TRBD1; clone size: .
CDR3 DNA: TGTGCCATCAGTGGAAAGTCCCGGACTAGCGATTACGAGCAGTACTTC; CDR3 protein: CAISGKSRTSDYEQYF; V gene: TRBV10-3; J gene: TRBJ2-7; D gene: TRBD2; clone size: few
CDR3 DNA: TGTGCCACCAGTGAAAACAGGGATTACGAGCAGTACTTC; CDR3 protein: CATSENRDYEQYF; V gene: TRBV24-1; J gene: TRBJ2-7; D gene: .; clone size: .
CDR3 DNA: TGTGCCAGCAGCCTCAGGACAGGGCGGAACTATGGCTACACCTTC; CDR3 protein: CASSLRTGRNYGYTF; V gene: TRBV5-6; J gene: TRBJ1-2; D gene: TRBD1; clone size: .
CDR3 DNA: TGCGCCAGCAGCTTGGCTGTGGAGGACGGTGAGCAGTTCTTC; CDR3 protein: CASSLAVEDGEQFF; V gene: TRBV5-1; J gene: TRBJ2-1; D gene: .; clone size: .
CDR3 DNA: TGTGCCAGCAGTGTAGACAGGGATAATCAGCCCCAGCATTTT; CDR3 protein: CASSVDRDNQPQHF; V gene: TRBV2; J gene: TRBJ1-5; D gene: TRBD1; clone size: .
CDR3 DNA: TGCGCCAGCAGCATTTACAGGGTAAAACTGTTTTTT; CDR3 protein: CASSIYRVKLFF; V gene: TRBV5-1; J gene: TRBJ1-4; D gene: .; clone size: .
CDR3 DNA: TGTGCCAGCAGTGACCCGAGGGGGGGTAATCAGCCCCAGCATTTT; CDR3 protein: CASSDPRGGNQPQHF; V gene: TRBV6-1; J gene: TRBJ1-5; D gene: .; clone size: .
CDR3 DNA: TGTGCCAGCAGCTTACTCACCACAGATACGCAGTATTTT; CDR3 protein: CASSLLTTDTQYF; V gene: TRBV2; J gene: TRBJ2-3; D gene: .; clone size: .
CDR3 DNA: TGTGCCAGCAGCTTGTCGACAGGGGGCCTCTATGGCTACACCTTC; CDR3 protein: CASSLSTGGLYGYTF; V gene: TRBV7-2; J gene: TRBJ1-2; D gene: TRBD1; clone size: once
CDR3 DNA: TGTGCCAGCAGCCACGGGAACACCCGATCGAACACTGAAGCTTTCTTT; CDR3 protein: CASSHGNTRSNTEAFF; V gene: TRBV3-1/TRBV3-2; J gene: TRBJ1-1; D gene: .; clone size: .
CDR3 DNA: TGTGCCAGTAGCTCGACAGGGGAGCGAGAGCAGTACTTC; CDR3 protein: CASSSTGEREQYF; V gene: TRBV19; J gene: TRBJ2-7; D gene: TRBD1; clone size: once
CDR3 DNA: TGTGCCAGCAGTTCCAGACAGGGGGCGAATGAGCAGTTCTTC; CDR3 protein: CASSSRQGANEQFF; V gene: TRBV6-6; J gene: TRBJ2-1; D gene: TRBD1; clone size: .
CDR3 DNA: TGTGCCAGCAGTGCATGGGAGGATGGGGACTATGGCTACACCTTC; CDR3 protein: CASSAWEDGDYGYTF; V gene: TRBV2; J gene: TRBJ1-2; D gene: .; clone size: once
CDR3 DNA: TGTGCCAGTTCAGAACAGGGCTCCGGAAACACCATATATTTT; CDR3 protein: CASSEQGSGNTIYF; V gene: TRBV6-5; J gene: TRBJ1-3; D gene: .; clone size: .
CDR3 DNA: TGTGCCAGTAGTCCCGGCTCCAGCGGGGGATCGGAAGAGCAGTTCTTC; CDR3 protein: CASSPGSSGGSEEQFF; V gene: TRBV19; J gene: TRBJ2-1; D gene: TRBD2; clone size: once
CDR3 DNA: TGTGCCAGCAGCTTTAGACCGGGACAGATGAACACTGAAGCTTTCTTT; CDR3 protein: CASSFRPGQMNTEAFF; V gene: TRBV11-2; J gene: TRBJ1-1; D gene: TRBD1; clone size: .
CDR3 DNA: TGTGCCACTGACAGCATGAACACTGAAGCTTTCTTT; CDR3 protein: CATDSMNTEAFF; V gene: TRBV7-9; J gene: TRBJ1-1; D gene: .; clone size: .
CDR3 DNA: TGTGCCAGCAGCTTGAACAGGGGAATGGACACCGGGGAGCTGTTTTTT; CDR3 protein: CASSLNRGMDTGELFF; V gene: TRBV5-4; J gene: TRBJ2-2; D gene: TRBD1; clone size: few
CDR3 DNA: TGTGCCAGCAGCTTGATAGGGGACAGGGTTGATGGCTACACCTTC; CDR3 protein: CASSLIGDRVDGYTF; V gene: TRBV5-4; J gene: TRBJ1-2; D gene: TRBD1; clone size: .
CDR3 DNA: TGTGCTAGTGGTTTGGTTTCTGGTGCCGGGACTCCTAATGAAAAACTGTTTTTT; CDR3 protein: CASGLVSGAGTPNEKLFF; V gene: TRBV12-5; J gene: TRBJ1-4; D gene: .; clone size: .
CDR3 DNA: TGCGCCAGCAGTTCGGACAGGGTGAACACTGAAGCTTTCTTT; CDR3 protein: CASSSDRVNTEAFF; V gene: TRBV10-2; J gene: TRBJ1-1; D gene: TRBD1; clone size: .
CDR3 DNA: TGTGCCAGCAGCCCGAGGTTCCCCTACGAGCAGTACTTC; CDR3 protein: CASSPRFPYEQYF; V gene: TRBV14; J gene: TRBJ2-7; D gene: .; clone size: .
CDR3 DNA: TGCGCCAGCAGCTTGACAGGAGAGCGTGGCTACACCTTC; CDR3 protein: CASSLTGERGYTF; V gene: TRBV5-1; J gene: TRBJ1-2; D gene: .; clone size: .